Below, 32 T cell receptor beta chains from the same sample are listed, as sequenced in a study of PD-1 blockade in classical Hodgkin lymphoma. Generated by immunoSEQ multiplex PCR, the TCRdb table keeps only in-frame clones and is missing some. This table has around 45,000 clones, 60% to 75% appearing once. Relapse was seen in all patients after autologous stem cell transplantation, and brentuximab vedotin exposure was variable. Sequenced material: peripheral blood mononuclear cells (PBMCs), taken at baseline. These receptors all come from a human donor with classical Hodgkin lymphoma.

The chain joins TRBV25-1 to TRBJ2-4; maybe TRBD1 (6 bases). Germline lookup yields CDR1 MGHDK and CDR2 SYGVNS. V shed 2 bases and J shed 6 bases, with 11 bases lying between them. The CDR3 spans 14 residues. CDR3 sequence reads: CASSESSRGNIQYF. In nucleotides, the CDR3 is TGTGCCAGCAGTGAAAGTTCCAGGGGAAACATTCAGTACTTC.

By share, this clone ranks as medium-sized. This chain links TRBV7-9 with TRBJ1-5; possible D gene TRBD1, 6 bases. Germline V gene lookup returns CDR1 SEHNR and CDR2 FQNEAQ (reference sequence). This CDR3 has 15 amino acids. Between the trimmed V and J ends, which lost 4 bases and 6 bases, there was a span of 16 bases. The chain's CDR3 is CASSSTTGSGQPQHF. CDR3 DNA: TGTGCCAGCAGCTCGACGACAGGCTCCGGTCAGCCCCAGCATTTT.

The CDR3 sequence is CAISESDRGGWETQYF. The CDR3 DNA is TGTGCCATCAGTGAGAGCGACAGGGGAGGTTGGGAGACCCAGTACTTC. The chain combines TRBV10-3 with TRBJ2-5; 8 bases map to TRBD1. Germline values: CDR1 ENHRY, CDR2 SYGVKD. V lost 2 bases and J lost 5; bases outside the gene matches: 10. The CDR3 consists of 16 residues.

The chain is built from TRBV19 and TRBJ2-2; 7 bases map to TRBD1. Germline CDR1 and CDR2: LNHDA and SQIVND (reference sequence). This CDR3 region has 15 residues. V was pared by 0 bases and J by 6 bases, with 4 bases of the junction left unmatched. DNA for the CDR3: TGTGCCAGTAGTATAGAAGGGACAGCCGCCGGGGAGCTGTTTTTT. Amino acid sequence: CASSIEGTAAGELFF.

CDR3 loop: CASSSSGLGYEQYF. DNA of the CDR3: TGTGCCAGCAGCTCCTCGGGACTCGGTTACGAGCAGTACTTC. J is TRBJ2-7 and V is TRBV7-6; tentatively, D is TRBD2 (6 bases). Looked up from germline, CDR1 is SGHVS and CDR2 is FNYEAQ. V gave up 4 bases and J gave up 4 bases, with 14 bases separating them. This CDR3 comprises 14 residues.

V usage is TRBV30 and J usage is TRBJ2-3; tentative D call: TRBD1 (6 bases). Per germline, CDR1 GTSNPN and CDR2 SVGIG (reference sequence). This CDR3 region has 17 residues. V was pared by 4 bases and J by 2 bases, with 22 bases between. Here the CDR3 DNA reads TGTGCCTGGATTCCCCGGACAGTAAACTTTTACACAGATACGCAGTATTTT. It encodes CAWIPRTVNFYTDTQYF. The variable domain in full, with the rest retrieved from reference TRBV30 and TRBJ2-3, is SQTIHQWPATLVQPVGSPLSLECTVEGTSNPNLYWYRQAAGRGLQLLFYSVGIGQISSEVPQNLSASRPQDRQFILSSKKLLLSDSGFYLCAWIPRTVNFYTDTQYFGPGTRLTVL.

This sequence joins TRBV19 and TRBJ1-2; D gene ambiguous. CDR1 is LNHDA, CDR2 SQIVND, per germline (reference sequence). This CDR3 region has 10 residues. Trimming pared 5 bases from V and 10 bases from J, leaving 8 bases between. The CDR3 region is CASSGSDYTF. CDR3 in DNA: TGTGCCAGTAGTGGGTCGGACTACACCTTC.

The chain joins TRBV27 to TRBJ2-3; 9 bases align to TRBD1. Germline V CDR1 and CDR2: MNHEY, SMNVEV (reference sequence). This CDR3 comprises 15 residues. The junction had 4 bases not matched to a gene; V was cut back by 4 bases and J by 2 bases. CDR3 loop: CASSSQGALTDTQYF. DNA of the CDR3: TGTGCCAGCAGTTCACAGGGGGCGCTCACAGATACGCAGTATTTT.

The rearrangement joins TRBV15 to TRBJ1-1; no firm D call. The germline V gene encodes CDR1 LNHNV and CDR2 YYDKDF (reference sequence). V lost 1 base, J lost 0 bases, and 6 bases lay in between. The CDR3 is made up of 14 amino acids. In DNA form, the CDR3 reads TGTGCCACCAGCAGAGGCACCATGAACACTGAAGCTTTCTTT. Protein: CATSRGTMNTEAFF.

This chain uses TRBV7-2 with TRBJ1-1, with D perhaps TRBD1 (6 bases). Germline V gives CDR1 SGHTA, CDR2 FQGNSA. The V end was cut by 8 bases, the J end by 5 bases, with 24 bases between. The CDR3 spans 16 residues. The CDR3 DNA sequence: TGTGCCAGCCAGCTTAGGGCAGGGGTTTTCGATACTGAAGCTTTCTTT. Its translation: CASQLRAGVFDTEAFF.

This sequence joins TRBV4-3 and TRBJ2-7; 7 bases map to TRBD2. V shed 0 bases, J shed 3 bases, and the junction held 8 bases outside the gene matches. CDR3 length: 16 residues. The germline gives CDR1 LGHNA, CDR2 YSLEER. CDR3: CASSQDGTTLLYEQYF. The CDR3 region has the DNA TGCGCCAGCAGCCAAGACGGGACTACATTACTCTACGAGCAGTACTTC.

The chain recombines TRBV9 with TRBJ1-1; 8 nucleotides match TRBD1. This CDR3 has 14 residues. Germline V lookup: CDR1 SGDLS, CDR2 YYNGEE. Germline trimming cut 4 bases from V and 6 bases from J; bases unmatched to any gene: 8. Here the CDR3 reads CASSKDRGPAEAFF. The CDR3 DNA follows: TGTGCCAGCAGCAAAGACAGGGGTCCTGCTGAAGCTTTCTTT.

The table lists this clone with a few counts. CDR3 DNA sequence: TGTGCCAGCACCTACGGTCCGAGCTCCTACGAGCAGTACTTC. Encoded protein: CASTYGPSSYEQYF. V is TRBV2 and J is TRBJ2-7; D is unresolved. Per germline, CDR1 SNHLY and CDR2 FYNNEI. The CDR3 runs 14 residues. Trimming left V 7 bases short and J 0 bases short, with 13 bases between.

The genes are TRBV9 and TRBJ2-3; D remains ambiguous. This CDR3 has 13 residues. Between the trimmed V and J ends, which lost 3 bases and 1 base, there was a span of 6 bases. Germline V gene data show CDR1 as SGDLS and CDR2 as YYNGEE. DNA of the CDR3: TGTGCCAGCAGCGCAGAGGGCACAGATACGCAGTATTTT. It encodes CASSAEGTDTQYF.

This chain connects TRBV4-3 to TRBJ2-1, with TRBD2 matching over 8 bases. Germline CDR1 LGHNA, CDR2 YSLEER. V gave up 4 bases and J gave up 8 bases; unmatched junction bases: 13. This CDR3 region has 16 residues. The CDR3 DNA sequence: TGCGCCAGCAGCCTCCAAAGGAGCGGGAGTGGGGATGAGCAGTTCTTC. Protein product: CASSLQRSGSGDEQFF.

V gene TRBV5-8 combines with J gene TRBJ2-1, with D perhaps TRBD1 or TRBD2 (5 bases each). CDR1 and CDR2 (germline): SGHTS, YDEGEE. The CDR3 spans 16 residues. Trimming stripped 4 bases from V and 5 bases from J, with 19 bases between. CDR3 residues: CASSLGTSGTNNEQFF. The CDR3 bases are TGTGCCAGCAGCCTGGGAACATCAGGGACGAACAATGAGCAGTTCTTC.

The chain has TRBV10-2 and TRBJ1-2; no definite D call. Trimming cost V 7 bases and J 6 bases, with 15 bases left between them. Germline values: CDR1 WSHSY, CDR2 SAAADI. The CDR3 runs to 13 residues. CDR3 sequence (DNA): TGCGCCAGCACCCACGGATACGAGGATGGCTACACCTTC. It codes for CASTHGYEDGYTF.

V usage is TRBV28 and J usage is TRBJ2-7; possibly TRBD1 for D (5 bases). Between the trimmed V and J ends, which lost 2 bases and 3 bases, there was a span of 8 bases. The germline CDR1 and CDR2 sequences are MDHEN and SYDVKM. This CDR3 region has 13 residues. The CDR3 region has the DNA TGTGCCAGCAGTTTACTCAGGGACTACGAGCAGTACTTC. Translation gives CASSLLRDYEQYF.

This chain links TRBV7-3 with TRBJ1-1; D is undetermined. CDR1 and CDR2 (germline): SGHTA, FQGTGA. The V gene lost 5 bases and the J gene lost 2 bases, with 12 bases spanning the gap. The CDR3 is 14 residues long. The chain's CDR3 is CASSPEGANTEAFF. The CDR3 DNA sequence: TGTGCCAGCAGCCCAGAAGGCGCAAACACTGAAGCTTTCTTT.

The chain carries TRBV7-2 and TRBJ2-1; a weak D match, TRBD1 (5 bases). The V gene lost 5 bases and the J gene lost 10 bases, with 15 bases spanning the gap. The germline gives CDR1 SGHTA, CDR2 FQGNSA. This CDR3 is built from 13 residues. The CDR3 DNA reads TGTGCCAGCAGCCCAGGGTTAGACGGCGAGCAGTTCTTC. It yields the protein CASSPGLDGEQFF.

The rearrangement uses TRBV6-1 and TRBJ2-7, with 8 bases aligning to TRBD1. The length of the CDR3 is 14 residues. Germline V gene sequence: CDR1 MNHNS, CDR2 SASEGT. V lost 7 bases and J lost 0; bases outside the gene matches: 5. This chain's CDR3 is CASIRGTGSYEQYF. DNA of the CDR3: TGTGCCAGCATTCGGGGGACAGGCTCCTACGAGCAGTACTTC.

The V gene is TRBV7-8, the J gene TRBJ2-5; 15 bases fit TRBD2. The CDR3 runs 19 residues. The V gene's germline CDR1 is SGHVS and CDR2 FQNEAQ. V lost 0 bases and J lost 2; bases outside the gene matches: 7. DNA of the CDR3: TGTGCCAGCAGCTTAGCGAGGACTAGCGGGAGGGGATTACAAGAGACCCAGTACTTC. Its protein is CASSLARTSGRGLQETQYF.

This clone was seen a handful of times. V and J are TRBV7-9 and TRBJ2-3, with 8 bases that match TRBD2. The trim removed 5 bases at V and 2 bases at J, leaving 6 bases unmatched. CDR1 and CDR2 (germline): SEHNR, FQNEAQ (reference sequence). The CDR3 is made up of 15 amino acids. The CDR3 protein is CASSDAGGNTDTQYF. The CDR3, as DNA: TGTGCCAGCAGCGACGCGGGAGGAAACACAGATACGCAGTATTTT.

This clone qualifies as medium-sized. The junction departs from germline at one end; a sequencing error may be responsible. J is TRBJ1-3 and V is TRBV7-7, with TRBD1 as a possible D gene (5 bases). Germline loops: CDR1 SSHAT, CDR2 FNYEAQ (reference sequence). The length of the CDR3 is 15 residues. CDR3 region: CASSLNSGTGNTIYF. The CDR3 DNA is TGTGCTAGCAGCTTAAATTCAGGGACTGGAAACACCATATATTTT.

The rearrangement links TRBV7-2 to TRBJ1-2; D perhaps matches TRBD1 (6 bases). Germline CDR1 SGHTA, CDR2 FQGNSA. The V gene lost 5 bases and the J gene lost 13 bases, with 20 bases spanning the gap. The CDR3 is 13 amino acids. This chain's CDR3 is CASSRTSEGTSTF. The CDR3 DNA reads as TGTGCCAGCAGCCGAACCTCCGAGGGGACAAGCACCTTC.

The rearrangement links TRBV28 to TRBJ2-7; D gene ambiguous. The germline V and J ends were trimmed by 5 bases and 4 bases, with 6 bases remaining between them. Germline V gene sequence: CDR1 MDHEN, CDR2 SYDVKM. CDR3 size: 11 residues. The DNA of the CDR3 is TGTGCCAGCAGTCCTCATTACGAGCAGTACTTC. It codes for CASSPHYEQYF.

The chain has TRBV30 and TRBJ2-2; D may be TRBD1 or TRBD2 (6 bases each). V lost 0 bases to trimming and J lost 4 bases, with 24 bases between them. This CDR3 contains 19 residues. The germline V gene encodes CDR1 GTSNPN and CDR2 SVGIG (reference sequence). The CDR3 is CAWSVRRVVGGPFTGELFF. The CDR3 DNA reads TGTGCCTGGAGTGTACGAAGGGTAGTAGGGGGGCCGTTCACCGGGGAGCTGTTTTTT.

This chain connects TRBV7-6 to TRBJ1-1; 12 bases line up with TRBD1. This CDR3 spans 14 amino acids. V was pared by 5 bases and J by 11 bases, with 9 bases of the junction left unmatched. Germline values: CDR1 SGHVS, CDR2 FNYEAQ. The CDR3 loop is CASSAPGQGAAAFF. The DNA for the CDR3 is TGTGCCAGCAGCGCCCCGGGACAGGGGGCAGCTGCTTTCTTT. The full variable domain, its missing parts supplied by reference TRBV7-6 and TRBJ1-1, is GAGVSQSPRYKVTKRGQDVALRCDPISGHVSLYWYRQALGQGPEFLTYFNYEAQQDKSGLPNDRFSAERPEGSISTLTIQRTEQRDSAMYRCASSAPGQGAAAFFGQGTRLTVV.

The chain recombines TRBV4-2 with TRBJ2-1; 9 nucleotides line up with TRBD2. V dropped 0 bases and J dropped 4; count of bases not matched to a gene: 7. This CDR3 has 17 residues. CDR1 and CDR2 (germline): LGHNA, YNFKEQ. Written as DNA, the CDR3 is TGTGCCAGCAGCCAAGAACCAGCGGGAGGCCTTTACAATGAGCAGTTCTTC. Its protein is CASSQEPAGGLYNEQFF.

The rearrangement uses TRBV30 and TRBJ2-5; TRBD1 might be the D (6 bases). Germline V gene sequence: CDR1 GTSNPN, CDR2 SVGIG (reference sequence). The V end lost 3 bases, the J end lost 2 bases, and 10 bases lay between the germline ends. The length of the CDR3 is 13 residues. CDR3 amino acids: CAWRSTGQETQYF. Here the CDR3 DNA reads TGTGCCTGGAGATCGACAGGACAAGAGACCCAGTACTTC.

By proportion, this clone is medium-sized (0.01 to 0.1%). This chain links TRBV19 with TRBJ1-1; D is possibly TRBD1 (5 bases). Between the trimmed V and J ends, which lost 10 bases and 4 bases, there was a span of 16 bases. The length of the CDR3 is 13 residues. Germline V lookup: CDR1 LNHDA, CDR2 SQIVND (reference sequence). The CDR3: CATTAGGITEAFF. In DNA form, the CDR3 reads TGTGCCACTACAGCGGGGGGAATCACTGAAGCTTTCTTT.

V usage is TRBV9 and J usage is TRBJ2-1; D is ambiguous. The V end was cut by 0 bases, the J end by 6 bases, with 13 bases between. From germline, CDR1 is SGDLS and CDR2 YYNGEE. The CDR3 is 15 residues long. The CDR3 spells CASSVDGRPGNEQFF. In DNA form, the CDR3 reads TGTGCCAGCAGCGTAGACGGCAGACCAGGCAATGAGCAGTTCTTC. The whole variable domain, filled in from reference TRBV9 and TRBJ2-1, reads DSGVTQTPKHLITATGQRVTLRCSPRSGDLSVYWYQQSLDQGLQFLIQYYNGEERAKGNILERFSAQQFPDLHSELNLSSLELGDSALYFCASSVDGRPGNEQFFGPGTRLTVL.